This T cell receptor beta chain was sequenced during a study of blood T cell repertoires in COVID-19. About the research overall: Acute and convalescent COVID-19 specimens originated in the United States, Italy and Spain.

Authors' methods: Reference gene primer amplification gave estimated nucleated cell counts. Profiled with immunoSEQ multiplex PCR; TCRdb holds only in-frame clones, not every one. V and J calls and clone size follow that table, whereas D and trimming were derived from the DNA. The data show 160,000 or so clones, approximately 84% seen once. Adults between roughly 18 and 89 years of age took part from under 30 US areas. Input material: PBMCs or T cells enriched from blood (not recorded which). The TCR sequence derives from a human donor with acute COVID-19. The donor label of this sample is uncertain.

The CDR3 loop reads CATSRQNTEAFF. The CDR3 DNA is TGTGCCACCAGCAGACAGAACACTGAAGCTTTCTTT. The V and J genes are TRBV15 and TRBJ1-1; D is ambiguous. V dropped 2 bases and J dropped 1 base, with 2 bases sitting between them. Per germline, CDR1 LNHNV and CDR2 YYDKDF (reference sequence). The length of the CDR3 is 12 residues.